What follows are 30 T cell receptor beta chains derived from one specimen sequenced in a study of CD8 T cells in Susac syndrome. RNA totalling roughly 0.45 to 1 ug underwent reverse transcription with random hexamers. Via MiXCR, TCRdb re-called the immunoSEQ multiplex PCR reads, giving one row per CDR3 protein. The sample lists over 100,000 distinct CDR3 sequences, around nine tenths occurring once. The material sequenced was CD4+ T cells from PBMCs. The receptors were sampled from a human donor in good health.

This clonotype was detected only once. The V call is TRBV10-3, the J call TRBJ2-7; 8 nucleotides align to TRBD2. The CDR3 loop spans 15 amino acids. From germline, CDR1 is ENHRY and CDR2 SYGVKD. Trimming cost V 4 bases and J 2 bases; bases outside gene matches: 7. The CDR3 DNA reads as TGTGCCATCAGTGGGCGGCGGGGGGCCACCTACGAGCAGTACTTC. Translating gives CAISGRRGATYEQYF.

This clonotype has only one observation. CDR3 bases: TGCAGTGCTAGTCTACAGGGGAGGTGGGGAACCATCTCCTACGAGCAGTACTTC. This translates into CSASLQGRWGTISYEQYF. V and J are TRBV20-1 and TRBJ2-7; D might be TRBD1 (7 bases). CDR3 length: 18 amino acids. Trimming pared 3 bases from V and 0 bases from J, leaving 24 bases between. Per germline, CDR1 DFQATT and CDR2 SNEGSKA (reference sequence).

This chain links TRBV20-1 with TRBJ2-3, with a possible D match to TRBD2 (5 bases). Germline V CDR1 and CDR2: DFQATT, SNEGSKA (reference sequence). With 0 bases removed from V and 1 base from J, the gap between germline ends came to 17 bases. This CDR3 has 17 residues. The CDR3 region has the DNA TGCAGTGCTAGAGAAAACTTCGCGGGCGTGGGCACAGATACGCAGTATTTT. Encoded protein: CSARENFAGVGTDTQYF.

This clonotype was seen a few times. The chain combines TRBV6-2 or TRBV6-3 with TRBJ2-7, with 11 nucleotides matching TRBD2. V was pared by 6 bases and J by 7 bases, with 8 bases of the junction left unmatched. Germline loops: CDR1 MNHEY, CDR2 SVGEGT. This CDR3 is 14 amino acids long. The CDR3: CASSHRTSGHEQYF. The CDR3 DNA reads TGTGCCAGCAGCCACCGGACTAGCGGGCATGAGCAGTACTTC.

The rearrangement joins TRBV7-2 to TRBJ2-7; TRBD1 agrees at 9 bases. CDR3 length: 15 amino acids. J was trimmed by 6 bases and V by 1 base; bases with no gene match: 7. CDR1 and CDR2 (germline): SGHTA, FQGNSA. The chain's CDR3 is CASSLESDRGAEQYF. In nucleotides, the CDR3 is TGTGCCAGCAGCTTAGAGTCGGACAGGGGAGCCGAGCAGTACTTC.

CDR3 sequence reads: CASSVQPSSYNEQFF. CDR3 nucleotides: TGTGCCAGCAGCGTCCAGCCGAGCTCCTACAATGAGCAGTTCTTC. The V call is TRBV9, the J call TRBJ2-1; D gene uncertain. Germline CDR1 and CDR2: SGDLS and YYNGEE. This CDR3 has 15 residues. The ends were cut back, 2 bases at V and 0 bases at J, with 9 bases in the middle.

The V call is TRBV6-6, the J call TRBJ1-4; D is ambiguous. The V end lost 4 bases, the J end lost 3 bases, and 9 bases lay between the germline ends. The CDR3 is made up of 14 amino acids. Germline V gives CDR1 MNHNY, CDR2 SVGAGI (reference sequence). CDR3 residues: CASSSSPPNEKLFF. CDR3 nucleotides: TGTGCCAGCAGTTCTTCCCCCCCTAATGAAAAACTGTTTTTT.

The chain joins TRBV5-1 to TRBJ1-2; D is unclear. Germline CDR1 SGHRS, CDR2 YFSETQ. There are 15 residues in the CDR3. Trimming took 5 bases from V and 8 from J, leaving 22 bases between them. CDR3 in amino acids: CASRVYLGGIGGYTF. The CDR3 DNA sequence: TGCGCCAGCAGGGTATACCTTGGAGGGATCGGCGGCTACACCTTC.

V gene TRBV20-1 combines with J gene TRBJ1-1, with D uncertain. Germline assignment: CDR1 DFQATT and CDR2 SNEGSKA (reference sequence). The CDR3 spans 14 residues. The V and J ends lost 1 base and 1 base respectively, with 10 bases between them. CDR3 DNA: TGCAGTGCTAGAGTAGGGCGTCGGAACACTGAAGCTTTCTTT. The encoded protein is CSARVGRRNTEAFF.

This chain joins TRBV10-1 and TRBJ1-1; D not certain. The CDR3 totals 12 residues. Germline-derived CDR1 and CDR2 are WNHNN and SYGVQD (reference sequence). V was pared by 8 bases and J by 5 bases, with 12 bases between. CDR3 coding DNA: TGCGCCAGCCCATCCTGCTGGACTGAAGCTTTCTTT. This encodes CASPSCWTEAFF.

The chain employs TRBV4-2 and TRBJ1-1, with a tentative D call TRBD1 (5 bases). This CDR3 contains 14 residues. Trimming left V 0 bases short and J 11 bases short, with 16 bases between. Germline assignment: CDR1 LGHNA and CDR2 YNFKEQ. CDR3 in amino acids: CASSQEETVGGAFF. The CDR3 nucleotides are TGTGCCAGCAGCCAAGAAGAGACCGTGGGGGGGGCTTTCTTT.

The rearrangement links TRBV6-2 or TRBV6-3 to TRBJ2-2; 11 nucleotides line up with TRBD2. CDR1 is MNHEY and CDR2 is SVGEGT in the germline V gene. The CDR3 is 17 residues long. V shed 0 bases, J shed 5 bases, and the junction held 5 bases outside the gene matches. The CDR3 here is CASSYSSLAGGTGELFF. CDR3 DNA: TGTGCCAGCAGTTACTCGAGCCTAGCGGGAGGTACCGGGGAGCTGTTTTTT.

V and J are TRBV6-5 and TRBJ2-3; no definite D call. V shed 6 bases and J shed 1 base, with 8 bases lying between them. CDR3 length: 13 residues. Germline-derived CDR1 and CDR2 are MNHEY and SVGAGI. The CDR3 loop reads CASSLYRTDTQYF. CDR3 DNA sequence: TGTGCCAGCAGCCTCTACCGCACAGATACGCAGTATTTT.

The chain recombines TRBV6-1 with TRBJ2-6; D gene unclear. This CDR3 region has 17 residues. Trimming removed 7 bases at V and 0 bases at J, with 16 bases between. Germline lookup yields CDR1 MNHNS and CDR2 SASEGT. In DNA form, the CDR3 reads TGTGCCAGCACGTGGGGAAAAGTTAACTCTGGGGCCAACGTCCTGACTTTC. Its protein product is CASTWGKVNSGANVLTF.

This sequence joins TRBV6-2 or TRBV6-3 and TRBJ2-1; 14 bases agree with TRBD2. Germline V gene sequence: CDR1 MNHEY, CDR2 SVGEGT. The ends lost 2 bases at V and 1 base at J; junction bases unmatched: 16. The CDR3 length is 22 residues. CDR3 sequence reads: CASSYPGSVTSGRAGSYNEQFF. CDR3 nucleotides: TGTGCCAGCAGTTACCCAGGTTCGGTGACTAGCGGGAGGGCGGGTTCCTACAATGAGCAGTTCTTC.

The CDR3 nucleotides are TGCAGTGCTAGGACGGGACACCCGTACGAGCAGTACTTC. Encoded protein: CSARTGHPYEQYF. V usage is TRBV20-1 and J usage is TRBJ2-7, with a possible D match to TRBD1 (6 bases). The V gene's germline CDR1 is DFQATT and CDR2 SNEGSKA (reference sequence). This CDR3 region has 13 residues. The ends were cut back, 3 bases at V and 4 bases at J, with 13 bases in the middle.

The chain employs TRBV6-5 and TRBJ2-5; 8 nucleotides line up with TRBD2. Trimming removed 0 bases from V and 2 bases from J; junction bases left unmatched: 5. Germline assignment: CDR1 MNHEY and CDR2 SVGAGI. This CDR3 has 16 residues. CDR3 in DNA: TGTGCCAGCAGTTACTCGACAGGCGGGGGGCAAGAGACCCAGTACTTC. Its translation is CASSYSTGGGQETQYF.

This chain connects TRBV6-1 to TRBJ1-1, with D unresolved. Germline assignment: CDR1 MNHNS and CDR2 SASEGT. The CDR3 has 13 residues. Trimming left V 5 bases short and J 1 base short, with 8 bases between. In DNA form, the CDR3 reads TGTGCCAGCAGTCCCCGGACGAACACTGAAGCTTTCTTT. The encoded protein is CASSPRTNTEAFF.

V gene TRBV7-2 combines with J gene TRBJ2-3, with 15 bases aligning to TRBD2. Germline CDR1 SGHTA, CDR2 FQGNSA. J was trimmed by 6 bases and V by 6 bases; bases with no gene match: 7. The CDR3 has 16 amino acids. The CDR3 is CASRLGLAGGPDTQYF. The CDR3 DNA reads as TGTGCCAGCAGATTGGGACTAGCGGGGGGCCCTGATACGCAGTATTTT.

The CDR3 loop reads CASSPTSLAGFDGYTF. DNA for the CDR3: TGTGCCAGTAGTCCGACCTCCCTCGCAGGGTTCGATGGCTACACCTTC. The rearrangement links TRBV19 to TRBJ1-2, with D possibly being TRBD1 (5 bases). Germline assignment: CDR1 LNHDA and CDR2 SQIVND (reference sequence). With 5 bases removed from V and 6 bases from J, the gap between germline ends came to 22 bases. The CDR3 totals 16 residues.

The V gene is TRBV7-2, the J gene TRBJ1-1; D unresolved. V was pared by 5 bases and J by 5 bases, with 9 bases between. Germline V gene lookup returns CDR1 SGHTA and CDR2 FQGNSA. The CDR3 consists of 12 residues. The DNA of the CDR3 is TGTGCCAGCAGCAAAAGTCCAACTGAAGCTTTCTTT. Translated: CASSKSPTEAFF.

V usage is TRBV7-9 and J usage is TRBJ2-5, with 8 bases aligning to TRBD2. Germline V CDR1 and CDR2: SEHNR, FQNEAQ (reference sequence). There are 14 residues in the CDR3. V gave up 4 bases and J gave up 5 bases; unmatched junction bases: 6. The CDR3 DNA sequence: TGTGCCAGCAGCTCTAGCGGGTTGTGGGAGACCCAGTACTTC. It yields the protein CASSSSGLWETQYF.

The chain uses TRBV7-2 and TRBJ1-5; tentatively, D is TRBD1 (5 bases). CDR1 and CDR2 from the germline V gene are SGHTA and FQGNSA. V was clipped by 8 bases and J by 7 bases, with 21 bases between them. The CDR3 has 15 amino acids. The CDR3 DNA reads TGTGCCAGCGAAGATCTTGGGGGGGGGTACCAGCCCCAGCATTTT. This codes for CASEDLGGGYQPQHF.

The chain links TRBV29-1 to TRBJ1-3; D perhaps matches TRBD1 (5 bases). The CDR3 loop spans 14 amino acids. Looked up from germline, CDR1 is SQVTM and CDR2 is ANQGSEA. V was pared by 7 bases and J by 3 bases, with 16 bases between. CDR3 nucleotides: TGCAGCGCCACAGGAGCCGGGGTTGGAAACACCATATATTTT. Amino acid sequence: CSATGAGVGNTIYF.

The chain carries TRBV10-3 and TRBJ1-1; 7 bases align to TRBD1. The CDR3 has 14 amino acids. V lost 7 bases to trimming and J lost 1 base; unmatched junction nucleotides: 6. CDR1 is ENHRY and CDR2 is SYGVKD in the germline V gene. The CDR3 here is CAIKEGGRNTEAFF. The CDR3 bases are TGTGCCATCAAGGAAGGGGGCAGGAACACTGAAGCTTTCTTT.

V usage is TRBV4-1 and J usage is TRBJ2-3, with D perhaps TRBD1 (6 bases). Looked up from germline, CDR1 is MGHRA and CDR2 is YSYEKL. This CDR3 is built from 20 residues. V was shortened by 4 bases and J by 0 bases, with 26 bases between the two germline ends. DNA of the CDR3: TGCGCCAGCAGCCGACAGGCGTCGGCAGGACGAGGGGGTAGCACAGATACGCAGTATTTT. It is translated as CASSRQASAGRGGSTDTQYF.

This rearrangement joins TRBV20-1 to TRBJ2-2; D is uncertain. Germline CDR1 is DFQATT and CDR2 is SNEGSKA (reference sequence). This CDR3 has 13 amino acids. V was shortened by 6 bases and J by 8 bases, with 16 bases between the two germline ends. CDR3 loop: CSAPDLLLGELFF. The CDR3 DNA reads TGCAGTGCCCCGGACCTCCTTCTTGGGGAGCTGTTTTTT.

The chain joins TRBV5-1 to TRBJ1-2, with a weak D call TRBD1 (6 bases). This CDR3 spans 15 amino acids. Germline V gene sequence: CDR1 SGHRS, CDR2 YFSETQ. V dropped 4 bases and J dropped 4 bases, with 17 bases sitting between them. As DNA, the CDR3 is TGCGCCAGCAGCGTTGGAGGGGGGGACGGCTATGGCTACACCTTC. Its protein is CASSVGGGDGYGYTF.

This chain connects TRBV24-1 to TRBJ2-1; D ambiguous. CDR3 size: 15 residues. Germline V gives CDR1 KGHDR, CDR2 SFDVKD. The V end lost 6 bases, the J end lost 4 bases, and 15 bases lay between the germline ends. The CDR3 protein is CATSTSAALYNEQFF. The CDR3 DNA reads TGTGCCACCAGTACCTCCGCGGCTTTATACAATGAGCAGTTCTTC.

The chain couples TRBV29-1 to TRBJ1-1, with 7 bases identical to TRBD1. The germline gives CDR1 SQVTM, CDR2 ANQGSEA. The CDR3 totals 12 residues. V was pared by 3 bases and J by 7 bases, with 5 bases of the junction left unmatched. The CDR3 sequence: CSVETQGVEAFF. In nucleotides, the CDR3 is TGCAGCGTTGAGACCCAGGGGGTTGAAGCTTTCTTT.